This T cell receptor (beta chain) emerged from a study of shared clonotypes between healthy human individuals. For the study at large: Used for every donor were three CD4 naive, three CD4 memory, two CD8 naive and one CD8 memory plate.

Original processing notes: ImmunoSEQ supplied junction-only sequences lacking quality scores, so filtering was different. Sequenced by immunoSEQ multiplex PCR; TCRdb stores in-frame clones only, minus some. V, J and clone size are taken as reported in that table, and D and trimming were inferred from the DNA itself. The sample shows around 980,000 clones, approximately 78% of them seen only once. This clone was seen a single time. The junction had 8 bases not matched to a gene; V was cut back by 8 bases and J by 5 bases. Germline V gene lookup returns CDR1 MNHNS and CDR2 SASEGT. The CDR3 loop spans 14 amino acids. Both subsets, CD45RA+ naive and CD45RA-negative memory, were split from the CD4+ cells.

The V call is TRBV6-1, the J call TRBJ2-5; the match to TRBD2 covers 10 bases. The specimen sequenced was memory CD4+ T cells from PBMCs. Subset of the sample: CD45RA-negative fraction. The source is a young man in good health. Some clones in this sample may be carry-over from other donors' samples. Here the CDR3 DNA reads TGTGCCAGCGGGTTAGCGGGAGGCGTTGAGACCCAGTACTTC. Its protein is CASGLAGGVETQYF.